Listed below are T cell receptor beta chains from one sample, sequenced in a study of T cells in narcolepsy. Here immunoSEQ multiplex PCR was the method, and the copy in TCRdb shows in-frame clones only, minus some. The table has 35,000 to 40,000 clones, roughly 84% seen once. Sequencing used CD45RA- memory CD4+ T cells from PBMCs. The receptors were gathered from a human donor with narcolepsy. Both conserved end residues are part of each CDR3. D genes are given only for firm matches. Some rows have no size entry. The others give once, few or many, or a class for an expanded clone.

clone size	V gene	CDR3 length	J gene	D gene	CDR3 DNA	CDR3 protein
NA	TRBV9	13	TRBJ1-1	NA	TGTGCCAGCAGCGTAGCAGCGAACACTGAAGCTTTCTTT	CASSVAANTEAFF
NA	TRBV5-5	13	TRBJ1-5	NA	TGTGCCAGCAGCTTGGCCGTCGATCAGCCCCAGCATTTT	CASSLAVDQPQHF
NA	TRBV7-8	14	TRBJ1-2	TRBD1	TGTGCCAGCAGCTTGCGACAGGGTGGAGATGGCTACACCTTC	CASSLRQGGDGYTF
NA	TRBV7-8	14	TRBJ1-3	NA	TGTGCCAGCAGCTTAGGGACAGCGGGAAACACCATATATTTT	CASSLGTAGNTIYF
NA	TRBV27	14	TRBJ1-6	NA	TGTGCCAGCAGTTTCCAGGAATATAATTCACCCCTCCACTTT	CASSFQEYNSPLHF
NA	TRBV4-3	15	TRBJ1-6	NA	TGCGCCAGCAGCCAAGAGGTATCCCATAATTCACCCCTCCACTTT	CASSQEVSHNSPLHF
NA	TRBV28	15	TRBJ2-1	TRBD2	TGTGCCAGCAGCACGGCGGGAGGGATCCCCAATGAGCAGTTCTTC	CASSTAGGIPNEQFF
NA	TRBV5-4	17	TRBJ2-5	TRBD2	TGTGCCAGCAGCTTCGGACTAGCGGGGGGGAGTGGGGAGACCCAGTACTTC	CASSFGLAGGSGETQYF
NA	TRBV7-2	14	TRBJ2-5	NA	TGTGCCAGCAGCTTAGAGCAACTAGCTGAGACCCAGTACTTC	CASSLEQLAETQYF
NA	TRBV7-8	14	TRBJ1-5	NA	TGTGCCAGCAGCCGCGGACGGGCCATTGAGCCCCAGCATTTT	CASSRGRAIEPQHF
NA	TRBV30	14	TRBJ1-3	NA	TGTGCCTGGAGTGGCGATAGACAGGACTCCACCATATATTTT	CAWSGDRQDSTIYF
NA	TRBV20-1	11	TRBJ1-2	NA	TGCAGTGCTAGAACGGTGGGGAGCTACACCTTC	CSARTVGSYTF
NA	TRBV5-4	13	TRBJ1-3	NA	TGTGCCAGCAGCTTGGTTGGGGGAAACACCATATATTTT	CASSLVGGNTIYF
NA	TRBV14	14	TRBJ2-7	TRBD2	TGTGCCAGCAGTCGCTCGGGGGGGCCCTACGAGCAGTACTTC	CASSRSGGPYEQYF
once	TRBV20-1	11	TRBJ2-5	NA	TGCAGTGCTAAAACGTTGGAGACCCAGTACTTC	CSAKTLETQYF
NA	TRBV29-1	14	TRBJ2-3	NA	TGCAGCGCCCCTTCGCGGGGTAGCACAGATACGCAGTATTTT	CSAPSRGSTDTQYF
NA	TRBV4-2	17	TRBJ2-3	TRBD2	TGTGCCAGCAGCCAACAACGTAGCGGGGGGGCAGGGGATACGCAGTATTTT	CASSQQRSGGAGDTQYF
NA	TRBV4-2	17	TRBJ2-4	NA	TGTGCCAGCAGCCAAGAAGTCAGGACAGAGGCCAAAAACATTCAGTACTTC	CASSQEVRTEAKNIQYF
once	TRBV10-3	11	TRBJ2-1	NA	TGTGCCATCAGTGATCAGGATGAGCAGTTCTTC	CAISDQDEQFF
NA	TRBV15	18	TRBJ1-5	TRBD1	TGTGCCACCAGCAGGCGTAGCAGGGGGGACCTTAGCAATCAGCCCCAGCATTTT	CATSRRSRGDLSNQPQHF
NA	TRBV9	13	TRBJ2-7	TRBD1	TGTGCCAGCAGCGTCACCGGGACAGGCGAGCAGTACTTC	CASSVTGTGEQYF
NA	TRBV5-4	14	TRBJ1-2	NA	TGTGCCAGCAGCTTGGAGGGCGGGAGGTATGGCTACACCTTC	CASSLEGGRYGYTF
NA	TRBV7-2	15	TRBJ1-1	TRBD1	TGTGCCAGCAGATCGGGACAGGTCGGGAAAACTGAAGCTTTCTTT	CASRSGQVGKTEAFF
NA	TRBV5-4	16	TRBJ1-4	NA	TGTGCCAGCAGCTCATCCGAAGCCCTAACTAATGAAAAACTGTTTTTT	CASSSSEALTNEKLFF
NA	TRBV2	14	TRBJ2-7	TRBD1	TGTGCCAGCAGTGGGGACAGATTATTCTACGAGCAGTACTTC	CASSGDRLFYEQYF
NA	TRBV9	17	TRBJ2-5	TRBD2	TGTGCCAGCAGCGTAGATGGAAGCGGGGGGGTCTTAGAGACCCAGTACTTC	CASSVDGSGGVLETQYF
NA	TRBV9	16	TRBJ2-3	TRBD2	TGTGCCAGCAGCGCGCGACTAGCGGGTAGCACAGATACGCAGTATTTT	CASSARLAGSTDTQYF